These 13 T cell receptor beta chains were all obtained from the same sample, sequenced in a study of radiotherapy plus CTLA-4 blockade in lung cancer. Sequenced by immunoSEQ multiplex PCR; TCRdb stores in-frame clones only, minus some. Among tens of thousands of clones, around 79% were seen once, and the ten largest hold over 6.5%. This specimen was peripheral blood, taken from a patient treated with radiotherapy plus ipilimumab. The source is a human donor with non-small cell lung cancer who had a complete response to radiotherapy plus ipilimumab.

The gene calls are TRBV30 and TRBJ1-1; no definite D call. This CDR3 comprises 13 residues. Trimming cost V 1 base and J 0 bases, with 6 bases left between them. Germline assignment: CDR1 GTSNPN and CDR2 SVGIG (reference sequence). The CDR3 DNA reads TGTGCCTGGAGTGACAAAATGAACACTGAAGCTTTCTTT. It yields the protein CAWSDKMNTEAFF.

The CDR3 is CASSVAQTGGQETQYF. The CDR3 coding sequence is TGTGCCAGCAGCGTAGCCCAGACAGGGGGCCAAGAGACCCAGTACTTC. The V gene is TRBV9, the J gene TRBJ2-5, with 9 nucleotides matching TRBD1. The CDR3 runs to 16 residues. The trim removed 0 bases at V and 1 base at J, leaving 4 bases unmatched. Germline V gene data show CDR1 as SGDLS and CDR2 as YYNGEE.

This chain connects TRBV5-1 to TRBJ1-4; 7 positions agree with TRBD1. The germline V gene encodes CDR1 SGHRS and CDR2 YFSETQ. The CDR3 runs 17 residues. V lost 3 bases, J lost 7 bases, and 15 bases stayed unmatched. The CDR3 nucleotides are TGCGCCAGCAGCTATTCAGAAGGGACAGCGGTGGGTGAAAAACTGTTTTTT. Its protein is CASSYSEGTAVGEKLFF.

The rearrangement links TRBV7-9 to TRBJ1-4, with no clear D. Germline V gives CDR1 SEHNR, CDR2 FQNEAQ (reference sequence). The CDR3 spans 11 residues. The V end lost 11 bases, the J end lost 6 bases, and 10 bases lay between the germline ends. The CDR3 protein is CASRGDEKLFF. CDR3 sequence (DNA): TGTGCCTCCCGGGGAGATGAAAAACTGTTTTTT.

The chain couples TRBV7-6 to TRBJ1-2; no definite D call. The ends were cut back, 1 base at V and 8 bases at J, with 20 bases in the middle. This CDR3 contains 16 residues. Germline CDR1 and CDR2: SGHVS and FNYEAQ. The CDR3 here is CASSLGYRNLMRGYTF. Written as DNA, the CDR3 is TGTGCCAGCAGCTTAGGTTATCGTAATTTAATGAGGGGCTACACCTTC.

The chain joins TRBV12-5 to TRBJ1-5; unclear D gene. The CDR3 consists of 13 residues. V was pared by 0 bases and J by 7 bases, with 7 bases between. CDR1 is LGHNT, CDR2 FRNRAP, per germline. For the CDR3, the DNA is TGTGCTAGTGGTTTGGTAGAGGGACAGCCCCAGCATTTT. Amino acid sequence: CASGLVEGQPQHF.

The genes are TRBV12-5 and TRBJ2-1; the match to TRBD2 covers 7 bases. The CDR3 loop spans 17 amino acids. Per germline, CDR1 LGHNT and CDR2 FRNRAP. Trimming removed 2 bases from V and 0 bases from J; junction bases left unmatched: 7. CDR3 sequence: CASGLSTSPSSYNEQFF. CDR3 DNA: TGTGCTAGTGGTTTGTCGACTAGCCCGAGCTCCTACAATGAGCAGTTCTTC.

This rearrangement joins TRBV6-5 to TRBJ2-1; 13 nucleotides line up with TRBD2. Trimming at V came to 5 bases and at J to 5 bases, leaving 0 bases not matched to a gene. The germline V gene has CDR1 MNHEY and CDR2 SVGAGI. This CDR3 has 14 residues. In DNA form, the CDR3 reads TGTGCCAGCAGTACTAGCGGGGGGGACAATGAGCAGTTCTTC. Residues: CASSTSGGDNEQFF.

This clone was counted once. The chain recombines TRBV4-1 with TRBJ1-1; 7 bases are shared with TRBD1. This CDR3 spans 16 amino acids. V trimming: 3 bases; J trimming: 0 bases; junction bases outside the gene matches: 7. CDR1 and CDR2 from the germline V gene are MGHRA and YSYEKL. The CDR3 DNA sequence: TGCGCCAGCAGCCATCCCCGGGACAGCATGAACACTGAAGCTTTCTTT. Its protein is CASSHPRDSMNTEAFF.

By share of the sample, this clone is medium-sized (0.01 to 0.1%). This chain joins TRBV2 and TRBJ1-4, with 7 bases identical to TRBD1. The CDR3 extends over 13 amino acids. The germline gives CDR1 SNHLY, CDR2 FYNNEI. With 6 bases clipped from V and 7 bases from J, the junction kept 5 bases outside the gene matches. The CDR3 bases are TGTGCCAGCAGGACAGGGTGGCTTGAAAAACTGTTTTTT. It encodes CASRTGWLEKLFF.

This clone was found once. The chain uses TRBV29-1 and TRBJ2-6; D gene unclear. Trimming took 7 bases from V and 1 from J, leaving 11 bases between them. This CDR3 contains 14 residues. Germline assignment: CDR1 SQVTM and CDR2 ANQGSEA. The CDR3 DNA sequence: TGCAGCGCTGTCAGTATTTCTGGGGCCAACGTCCTGACTTTC. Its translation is CSAVSISGANVLTF.

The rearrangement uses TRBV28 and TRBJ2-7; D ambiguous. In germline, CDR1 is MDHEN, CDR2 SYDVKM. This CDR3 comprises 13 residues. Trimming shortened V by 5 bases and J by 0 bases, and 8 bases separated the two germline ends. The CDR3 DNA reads TGTGCCAGCAGTCCGACACGCTCCTACGAGCAGTACGTC. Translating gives CASSPTRSYEQYV.

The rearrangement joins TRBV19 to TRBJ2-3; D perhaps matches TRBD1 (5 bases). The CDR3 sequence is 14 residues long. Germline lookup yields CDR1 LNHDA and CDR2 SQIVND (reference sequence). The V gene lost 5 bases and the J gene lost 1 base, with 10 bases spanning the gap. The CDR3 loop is CASSRQLRTDTQYF. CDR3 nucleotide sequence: TGTGCCAGTAGTCGACAGCTACGCACAGATACGCAGTATTTT. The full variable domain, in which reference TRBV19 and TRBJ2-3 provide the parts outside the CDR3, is DGGITQSPKYLFRKEGQNVTLSCEQNLNHDAMYWYRQDPGQGLRLIYYSQIVNDFQKGDIAEGYSVSREKKESFPLTVTSAQKNPTAFYLCASSRQLRTDTQYFGPGTRLTVL.